The entry below describes one TCR beta chain. Its recognized antigen is unknown. Per-nucleotide qualities are absent, and no much larger clonotype sits a single base away. The entry originates in a study of blood T cell repertoires in COVID-19 (dated by TCRdb to the early 2020s). General notes on the study: Collaborator samples came from the United States, Italy and Spain and covered acute and convalescent phases of COVID-19. A de-identified subject ID, COVID-19 status, age in years and sex were almost always included in the sample metadata. A freely available public database, intended as a resource for researchers studying the immune response to SARS-CoV-2, is where the repertoires were released. Deeply sampled blood TCRbeta repertoires from subjects exposed to, actively infected with, or recovered from COVID-19 were included in the dataset. The material from the prospective study consisted of cDNA or gDNA derived from T cells, B-cell-depleted T cells, or PBMCs. Samples came from the ongoing ImmuneRACE study (first 160 participants) plus 1,254 subjects from 6 global collaborators. Where available, HLA class I and class II types were taken from metadata supplied by the sample provider and were not determined by assay-based typing.

Whole blood was collected in K2EDTA tubes by collaborating institutions according to the institutions' own protocols. Collaborator samples were shipped for TCRbeta analysis as frozen whole blood, isolated PBMCs, or DNA extracted from either sample type. TCRbeta CDR3 regions were amplified from genomic DNA using the immunoSEQ Assay, a bias-controlled multiplex PCR. The paper's data handling went like this. The number of nucleated cells in each sample was estimated by amplification of reference gene primers within the assay. To quantify the absolute abundance of each unique TCRbeta CDR3 rearrangement, sequence reads were collapsed and filtered. For each sample, productive Simpson clonality was calculated as the square root of Simpson's diversity index across productive rearrangements. TCRdb mirrors the immuneACCESS table, restricted to in-frame sequences. Some clones are absent from its copies; in checked studies, under half trace to an unresolved V gene, and the reason for the others is unknown. Clone size and V and J calls were adopted from that table, with D and trimming inferred from the DNA. This sample lists approximately 170,000 clones; 80% to 90% were detected once. The ten largest clonotypes hold about 3.9% of the sample.

Counted from cysteine to phenylalanine, this CDR3 has 15 amino acids. Just CDR3 DNA is preserved here, 45 bases in frame from base 1. CDR1 SGHRS and CDR2 YFSETQ were looked up in the germline V gene. Trimming takes 4 bases from V and 4 bases from J, and the germline ends sit 15 bases apart. Broad study findings and their caveats: The quantity of clinical and demographic metadata differed by source and by participant and was supplied without curation.

The clonotype was recovered from a woman aged 70-85 years with acute or convalescent COVID-19. Sequences were obtained from peripheral blood. The chain couples TRBV5-1 to TRBJ2-1; TRBD2 is a possible D gene, resting on 6 matching bases. The nucleotide sequence is TGCGCCAGCAGCCGTCTGGCGGGGAAGTACAATGAGCAGTTCTTC. This is translated as CASSRLAGKYNEQFF.